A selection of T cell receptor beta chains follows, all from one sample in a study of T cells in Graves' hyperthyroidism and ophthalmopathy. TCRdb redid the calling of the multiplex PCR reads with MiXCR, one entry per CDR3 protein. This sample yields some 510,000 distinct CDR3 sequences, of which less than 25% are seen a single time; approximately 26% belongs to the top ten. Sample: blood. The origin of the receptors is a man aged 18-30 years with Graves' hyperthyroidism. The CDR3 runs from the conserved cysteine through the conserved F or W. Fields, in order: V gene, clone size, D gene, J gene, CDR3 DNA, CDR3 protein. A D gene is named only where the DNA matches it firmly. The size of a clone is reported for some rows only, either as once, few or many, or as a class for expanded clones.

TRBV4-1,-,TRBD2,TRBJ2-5,TGCGCCAGCAGCCGAGAGACGGCGGGGGTAGAGACCCAGTACTTC,CASSRETAGVETQYF
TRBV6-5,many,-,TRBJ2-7,TGTGCCAGCAGTCCCCGGGACCGTCTCTACTTC,CASSPRDRLYF
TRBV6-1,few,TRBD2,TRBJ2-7,TGTGCCAGCAGTGAGGAGGCTAGCGGGTCTCACGAGCAGTACTTC,CASSEEASGSHEQYF
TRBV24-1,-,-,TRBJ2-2,TGTGCCACCAGTGTTCCCGGGACCCTCAACACCGGGGAGCTGTTTTTT,CATSVPGTLNTGELFF
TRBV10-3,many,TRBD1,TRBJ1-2,TGTGCCATCAGTGACCTAGACAGGGGGCCTGGCTACACCTTC,CAISDLDRGPGYTF
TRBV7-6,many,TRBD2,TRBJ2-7,TGTGCCAGCAGCATGGGACTAGCGGGAGTCCGGGAGCAGTACTTC,CASSMGLAGVREQYF
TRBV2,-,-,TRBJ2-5,TGTGCCAGCACCGGGACCCAGTACTTC,CASTGTQYF
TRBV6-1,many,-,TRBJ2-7,TGTGCCAGCAGTGAACACTACGAGCAGTACTTC,CASSEHYEQYF
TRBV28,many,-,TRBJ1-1,TGTGCCAGCAGTTTCGGGAGGGGTGGGGGCACTGAAGCTTTCTTT,CASSFGRGGGTEAFF
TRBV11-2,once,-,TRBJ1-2,TGTGCCAGCAGCTTAAGGGGCCAGGGTGGATATGGCTACACCTTC,CASSLRGQGGYGYTF
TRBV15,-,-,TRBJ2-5,TGTGCCACCAGCAGAGATCGGACAACGATCGAGACCCAGTACTTC,CATSRDRTTIETQYF